This passage covers 32 T cell receptor beta chains from one sample sequenced in a study of molecular identifiers for immune sequencing clone quantification. TCRdb used MiXCR to reprocess the PCR reads, holding one entry per CDR3 protein. The profile shows thousands of distinct CDR3 sequences, 30% to 35% of them singletons. Source material: naive CD8+ T cells from blood, with Jurkat cell RNA spiked in. The subset is: FACS-sorted CD8+CD4-CCR7+CD45RA+ naive T cells. The receptors originated from a human donor in good health. Some libraries in this study had Jurkat cell RNA spiked in.

The chain carries TRBV3-1 and TRBJ2-3; 7 bases align to TRBD1. After removal of 0 bases from V and 1 base from J, the junction contained 4 bases not matched to a gene. The germline V gene has CDR1 LGHDT and CDR2 YNNKEL (reference sequence). The CDR3 has 16 amino acids. The CDR3 sequence: CASSQEPGGRTDTQYF. CDR3 sequence (DNA): TGTGCCAGCAGCCAAGAACCAGGGGGTCGCACAGATACGCAGTATTTT.

The rearrangement uses TRBV28 and TRBJ2-5, with 11 nucleotides matching TRBD1. Germline CDR1 MDHEN, CDR2 SYDVKM. The J segment lost 9 bases and the V segment lost 5 bases, leaving 5 bases of the junction unmatched. The CDR3 consists of 13 residues. The CDR3 nucleotides are TGTGCCAGCAGTGCCGGACAGGGGGCGTCCCAGTACTTC. Translation gives CASSAGQGASQYF.

J is TRBJ2-3 and V is TRBV10-2, with 8 nucleotides matching TRBD1. This CDR3 comprises 17 residues. The V gene end was trimmed by 0 bases and the J gene end by 2 bases; junction bases not matched to a gene: 7. The V gene's germline CDR1 is WSHSY and CDR2 SAAADI. CDR3: CASSESTGVGYTDTQYF. In DNA form, the CDR3 reads TGCGCCAGCAGTGAGTCGACAGGGGTGGGCTACACAGATACGCAGTATTTT.

CDR3 coding DNA: TGTGCCAGCAGCTCCCTTCCAACTGATACGCAGTATTTT. Protein: CASSSLPTDTQYF. The genes are TRBV7-3 and TRBJ2-3; D remains ambiguous. This CDR3 is 13 amino acids long. Per germline, CDR1 SGHTA and CDR2 FQGTGA. V was shortened by 4 bases and J by 6 bases, with 11 bases between the two germline ends. The full variable domain, rest sourced from reference TRBV7-3 and TRBJ2-3, is GAGVSQTPSNKVTEKGKYVELRCDPISGHTALYWYRQSLGQGPEFLIYFQGTGAADDSGLPNDRFFAVRPEGSVSTLKIQRTERGDSAVYLCASSSLPTDTQYFGPGTRLTVL.

CDR3 region: CASSFPGDTQETQYF. In DNA form, the CDR3 reads TGTGCCAGCAGTTTCCCTGGGGATACACAAGAGACCCAGTACTTC. The chain combines TRBV28 with TRBJ2-5, with unresolved D. This CDR3 is 15 amino acids long. V was pared by 3 bases and J by 2 bases, with 13 bases between. Germline CDR1 reads MDHEN; CDR2 reads SYDVKM.

Within the sample, this clonotype is medium-sized. V is TRBV4-1 and J is TRBJ2-7, with TRBD1 matching over 9 bases. Germline lookup yields CDR1 MGHRA and CDR2 YSYEKL. V shed 3 bases, J shed 1 base, and the junction held 1 base outside the gene matches. The CDR3 covers 14 residues. As DNA, the CDR3 is TGCGCCAGCAGCCAGGGACAGGGTTCCTACGAGCAGTACTTC. Translated: CASSQGQGSYEQYF.

Comments on this clonotype: This may arise from a read error, as a much more abundant clone is one base away. The chain joins TRBV7-8 to TRBJ2-3, with TRBD1 as a possible D gene (6 bases). V shed 3 bases and J shed 3 bases, with 10 bases lying between them. The germline gives CDR1 SGHVS, CDR2 FQNEAQ. The CDR3 sequence is 14 residues long. CDR3 amino acids: CASSFIGQTDTQYF. CDR3 DNA: TGTGCCAGCAGCTTTATAGGACAGACAGATACGCAGTATTTT. Looking up the rest from reference TRBV7-8 and TRBJ2-3 gives the full variable domain: GAGVSQSPRYKVAKRGQDVALRCDPISGHVSLFWYQQALGQGPEFLTYFQNEAQLDKSGLPSDRFFAERPEGSVSTLKIQRTQQEDSAVYLCASSFIGQTDTQYFGPGTRLTVL.

The V and J genes are TRBV3-1 and TRBJ2-3; D gene unclear. V was trimmed by 0 bases and J by 4 bases, leaving 8 bases between them. Germline V gene lookup returns CDR1 LGHDT and CDR2 YNNKEL (reference sequence). The CDR3 has 14 amino acids. In DNA form, the CDR3 reads TGTGCCAGCAGCCAAGATTTTGGTGCAGATACGCAGTATTTT. This translates into CASSQDFGADTQYF.

This clonotype qualifies as medium-sized. The chain employs TRBV9 and TRBJ2-5; D may correspond to TRBD1 or TRBD2 (5 bases each). CDR1 is SGDLS and CDR2 is YYNGEE in the germline V gene. V was trimmed by 0 bases and J by 5 bases, leaving 11 bases between them. CDR3 length: 14 amino acids. CDR3 bases: TGTGCCAGCAGCGTAGAGCCGGGGCTGGAGACCCAGTACTTC. This sequence encodes CASSVEPGLETQYF.

The J gene is TRBJ1-5, the V gene TRBV6-4; D possibly corresponds to TRBD1 (5 bases). CDR1 is MRHNA and CDR2 is SNTAGT in the germline V gene. The length of the CDR3 is 11 residues. Trimming removed 8 bases from V and 4 bases from J, with 6 bases in between. DNA for the CDR3: TGTGCCAGCTCAGGGAATCAGCCCCAGCATTTT. It codes for CASSGNQPQHF.

This clonotype showed up just once. The CDR3 does not close with the conserved phenylalanine or tryptophan, likely indicating a read error. Here the CDR3 DNA reads TGTGCCAGCATCTTGGGACACCGGGGGATCACAGATACGCAGTATCTT. Residues: CASILGHRGITDTQYL. This sequence joins TRBV28 and TRBJ2-3; D is tentatively TRBD1 or TRBD2 (6 bases each). V was trimmed by 7 bases and J by 2 bases, leaving 19 bases between them. Per germline, CDR1 MDHEN and CDR2 SYDVKM. The CDR3 is 16 amino acids.

This clonotype counts as medium-sized. The J gene is TRBJ1-1, the V gene TRBV29-1, with 8 bases aligning to TRBD1. The CDR3 has 12 amino acids. Germline V gene data show CDR1 as SQVTM and CDR2 as ANQGSEA. The V gene end was trimmed by 8 bases and the J gene end by 1 base; junction bases not matched to a gene: 3. The CDR3 region has the DNA TGCAGCACCGACAGGGGGAACACTGAAGCTTTCTTT. It encodes CSTDRGNTEAFF.

This clonotype has just a few counts. The rearrangement links TRBV10-3 to TRBJ1-2, with D maybe TRBD1 (5 bases). The CDR3 extends over 15 amino acids. Germline CDR1 is ENHRY and CDR2 is SYGVKD. The ends were cut back, 5 bases at V and 2 bases at J, with 15 bases in the middle. The CDR3 region has the DNA TGTGCCATCAGTACCGGGACGAAATTAAACTATGGCTACACCTTC. Translated: CAISTGTKLNYGYTF.

To note about this clonotype: A clone one base away is much larger, so this may be a read error. The V call is TRBV7-9, the J call TRBJ2-2; tentatively, D is TRBD1 or TRBD2 (5 bases each). The CDR3 covers 15 residues. Germline CDR1 reads SEHNR; CDR2 reads FQNEAQ (reference sequence). V was cut by 5 bases and J by 3 bases, with 13 bases left in between. This CDR3 reads CASSGGAGYTGELFF. CDR3 DNA sequence: TGTGCCAGCAGCGGAGGTGCAGGGTACACCGGGGAGCTGTTTTTT.

The gene calls are TRBV3-1 and TRBJ2-3; TRBD2 might be the D (5 bases). The V gene's germline CDR1 is LGHDT and CDR2 YNNKEL (reference sequence). Deletions cut 5 bases from V and 1 base from J, with 10 bases between. The CDR3 contains 14 residues. The CDR3 loop is CASSLTRGTDTQYF. CDR3 nucleotide sequence: TGTGCCAGCAGCTTAACGAGGGGCACAGATACGCAGTATTTT.

As for this clonotype: One junction end disagrees with the germline gene, perhaps due to a read error. The chain combines TRBV7-4 with TRBJ2-2; D remains ambiguous. Germline values: CDR1 SGHVT, CDR2 SQSDAQ. There are 11 residues in the CDR3. The DNA for the CDR3 is TGTGTCAGCAGCTTAGGCGGGGAGCTGTTTTTT. This codes for CVSSLGGELFF.

The rearrangement links TRBV9 to TRBJ2-3, with D possibly TRBD2 on 6 matching bases. The length of the CDR3 is 14 residues. Trimming took 3 bases from V and 3 from J, leaving 11 bases between them. The V gene's germline CDR1 is SGDLS and CDR2 YYNGEE. CDR3 DNA: TGTGCCAGCAGCGCTCACGGGAGTACAGATACGCAGTATTTT. Amino acid sequence: CASSAHGSTDTQYF.

In the case of this clonotype: A much larger clonotype is one base distant, so this may be a read error. The CDR3, as DNA: TGTGCCAGCAGTGTTTTCAACGAAAACATGCAGTACTTC. It encodes CASSVFNENMQYF. The rearrangement links TRBV25-1 to TRBJ2-4; D ambiguous. The CDR3 has 13 residues. Germline CDR1 reads MGHDK; CDR2 reads SYGVNS.

This clonotype was counted a few times. The chain uses TRBV20-1 and TRBJ1-1; no definite D call. V was trimmed by 7 bases and J by 5 bases, leaving 8 bases between them. Germline CDR1 reads DFQATT; CDR2 reads SNEGSKA (reference sequence). The CDR3 runs to 10 residues. CDR3 DNA sequence: TGCAGTGGATGGGTTACTGAAGCTTTCTTT. Protein sequence: CSGWVTEAFF.

As regards this clonotype: Since a much larger clone is just one base distant, this may be a read error. Because it lacks the conserved phenylalanine or tryptophan at the end, this CDR3 is likely a read error. J is TRBJ2-3 and V is TRBV28; the D gene is possibly TRBD2 (5 bases). The germline V and J ends were trimmed by 4 bases and 0 bases, with 17 bases remaining between them. The CDR3 loop spans 17 amino acids. Germline loops: CDR1 MDHEN, CDR2 SYDVKM. The CDR3 region has the DNA TGTGCCAGCAGTTCTGTTGCAGGCCTAGCTAGCACAGATACGCAGTATTAT. It translates to CASSSVAGLASTDTQYY.

This clonotype showed up just a few times. At one end, the junction sequence differs from germline, possibly due to a read error. The rearrangement links TRBV12-3 or TRBV12-4 to TRBJ2-1; D is uncertain. The CDR3 is 15 amino acids. In DNA form, the CDR3 reads TGTGCCAGCAGTCCCGGGCCCCTTCCGGGCAATCAGCAGTTCTTC. Protein: CASSPGPLPGNQQFF.

With respect to this clonotype: One end of the junction varies from germline; a read error may be responsible. V is TRBV4-2 and J is TRBJ2-2; possibly TRBD2 for D (5 bases). Germline-derived CDR1 and CDR2 are LGHNA and YNFKEQ. This CDR3 spans 14 amino acids. CDR3 region: CASRRSSPTGELLF. The CDR3 DNA follows: TGTGCCAGCAGACGGTCTAGCCCTACCGGGGAGCTGCTTTTT.

In this sample, this clonotype turned up a few times. V gene TRBV12-3 or TRBV12-4 combines with J gene TRBJ2-3, with 7 bases aligning to TRBD1. Trimming cost V 5 bases and J 2 bases; bases outside gene matches: 7. The CDR3 extends over 15 amino acids. The CDR3 sequence: CASSGETGNTDTQYF. The CDR3 bases are TGTGCCAGCAGTGGGGAGACAGGGAACACAGATACGCAGTATTTT.

A note on this clonotype: A much bigger clone sits one base away, suggesting this may be a read error. This chain uses TRBV29-1 with TRBJ1-2; 7 nucleotides agree with TRBD1. The CDR3 runs to 13 residues. In germline, CDR1 is SQVTM, CDR2 ANQGSEA. V trimming: 1 base; J trimming: 9 bases; junction bases outside the gene matches: 8. The CDR3 DNA sequence: TGCAGCGTTGAAGCCGGGACAGAATATTGCTACACCTTC. It is translated as CSVEAGTEYCYTF.

The chain carries TRBV28 and TRBJ2-2; TRBD2 matches at 9 bases. The V segment lost 5 bases and the J segment 3 bases; nucleotides outside the gene matches: 13. This CDR3 comprises 18 residues. Germline assignment: CDR1 MDHEN and CDR2 SYDVKM. The CDR3 nucleotides are TGTGCCAGCAGTGGGGGTAGAAGCGGGAGGCGCGACACCGGGGAGCTGTTTTTT. Amino acids: CASSGGRSGRRDTGELFF.

The rearrangement joins TRBV6-2 or TRBV6-3 to TRBJ2-5; D unclear. Germline V lookup: CDR1 MNHEY, CDR2 SVGEGT. Trimming took off 2 bases at V and 5 bases at J, with 3 bases between the two ends. This CDR3 is built from 11 residues. The CDR3 spells CASSYGETQYF. The DNA for the CDR3 is TGTGCCAGCAGTTACGGGGAGACCCAGTACTTC.

This clonotype has just a few counts. The rearrangement joins TRBV4-3 to TRBJ2-7; a possible D gene is TRBD1 (5 bases). This CDR3 is 13 amino acids long. The ends were cut back, 3 bases at V and 2 bases at J, with 8 bases in the middle. Germline-derived CDR1 and CDR2 are LGHNA and YSLEER. The CDR3 region is CASSQDTTYEQYF. CDR3 in DNA: TGCGCCAGCAGCCAGGACACCACCTACGAGCAGTACTTC.

This clonotype is classed as medium-sized (0.01 to 0.1%). In DNA form, the CDR3 reads TGTGCCAGCAGCCAGCTTGCGGCTTCCCGAAAGAGGGACACTGAAGCTTTCTTT. Its protein is CASSQLAASRKRDTEAFF. The rearrangement joins TRBV7-9 to TRBJ1-1; the D is unclear. V lost 5 bases and J lost 3, with 25 bases in between. CDR1 and CDR2 from the germline V gene are SEHNR and FQNEAQ (reference sequence). CDR3 length: 18 residues.

This clonotype came up a few times. The chain links TRBV28 to TRBJ2-3; the D gene is possibly TRBD1 (7 bases). Trimming stripped 5 bases from V and 4 bases from J, with 19 bases between. CDR3 length equals 16 residues. Germline lookup yields CDR1 MDHEN and CDR2 SYDVKM. The CDR3: CASSPSRGASADTQYF. In nucleotides, the CDR3 is TGTGCCAGCAGTCCAAGCAGGGGGGCTTCCGCAGATACGCAGTATTTT.

By frequency in the sample, this clonotype is medium-sized. V and J are TRBV7-9 and TRBJ2-7, with D perhaps matching TRBD2 (5 bases). Germline CDR1 and CDR2: SEHNR and FQNEAQ (reference sequence). This CDR3 is 13 amino acids long. V dropped 8 bases and J dropped 3 bases, with 14 bases sitting between them. CDR3 region: CASRQDGVYEQYF. The CDR3 DNA follows: TGTGCCAGCCGACAAGACGGGGTCTACGAGCAGTACTTC.

The chain carries TRBV7-6 and TRBJ2-2; D not resolved. The CDR3 has 14 residues. Between the trimmed V and J ends, which lost 5 bases and 3 bases, there was a span of 10 bases. The germline V gene encodes CDR1 SGHVS and CDR2 FNYEAQ. The CDR3 here is CASSRRSDTGELFF. The CDR3 region has the DNA TGTGCCAGCAGCCGCCGGTCCGACACCGGGGAGCTGTTTTTT.

The V call is TRBV13, the J call TRBJ2-7; D might be TRBD2 (5 bases). Deletions cut 1 base from V and 1 base from J, with 11 bases between. The CDR3 is made up of 15 amino acids. The germline V gene has CDR1 PRHDT and CDR2 FYEKMQ (reference sequence). This CDR3 reads CASSLAAGPSYEQYF. DNA of the CDR3: TGTGCCAGCAGCTTAGCGGCGGGCCCATCCTACGAGCAGTACTTC.